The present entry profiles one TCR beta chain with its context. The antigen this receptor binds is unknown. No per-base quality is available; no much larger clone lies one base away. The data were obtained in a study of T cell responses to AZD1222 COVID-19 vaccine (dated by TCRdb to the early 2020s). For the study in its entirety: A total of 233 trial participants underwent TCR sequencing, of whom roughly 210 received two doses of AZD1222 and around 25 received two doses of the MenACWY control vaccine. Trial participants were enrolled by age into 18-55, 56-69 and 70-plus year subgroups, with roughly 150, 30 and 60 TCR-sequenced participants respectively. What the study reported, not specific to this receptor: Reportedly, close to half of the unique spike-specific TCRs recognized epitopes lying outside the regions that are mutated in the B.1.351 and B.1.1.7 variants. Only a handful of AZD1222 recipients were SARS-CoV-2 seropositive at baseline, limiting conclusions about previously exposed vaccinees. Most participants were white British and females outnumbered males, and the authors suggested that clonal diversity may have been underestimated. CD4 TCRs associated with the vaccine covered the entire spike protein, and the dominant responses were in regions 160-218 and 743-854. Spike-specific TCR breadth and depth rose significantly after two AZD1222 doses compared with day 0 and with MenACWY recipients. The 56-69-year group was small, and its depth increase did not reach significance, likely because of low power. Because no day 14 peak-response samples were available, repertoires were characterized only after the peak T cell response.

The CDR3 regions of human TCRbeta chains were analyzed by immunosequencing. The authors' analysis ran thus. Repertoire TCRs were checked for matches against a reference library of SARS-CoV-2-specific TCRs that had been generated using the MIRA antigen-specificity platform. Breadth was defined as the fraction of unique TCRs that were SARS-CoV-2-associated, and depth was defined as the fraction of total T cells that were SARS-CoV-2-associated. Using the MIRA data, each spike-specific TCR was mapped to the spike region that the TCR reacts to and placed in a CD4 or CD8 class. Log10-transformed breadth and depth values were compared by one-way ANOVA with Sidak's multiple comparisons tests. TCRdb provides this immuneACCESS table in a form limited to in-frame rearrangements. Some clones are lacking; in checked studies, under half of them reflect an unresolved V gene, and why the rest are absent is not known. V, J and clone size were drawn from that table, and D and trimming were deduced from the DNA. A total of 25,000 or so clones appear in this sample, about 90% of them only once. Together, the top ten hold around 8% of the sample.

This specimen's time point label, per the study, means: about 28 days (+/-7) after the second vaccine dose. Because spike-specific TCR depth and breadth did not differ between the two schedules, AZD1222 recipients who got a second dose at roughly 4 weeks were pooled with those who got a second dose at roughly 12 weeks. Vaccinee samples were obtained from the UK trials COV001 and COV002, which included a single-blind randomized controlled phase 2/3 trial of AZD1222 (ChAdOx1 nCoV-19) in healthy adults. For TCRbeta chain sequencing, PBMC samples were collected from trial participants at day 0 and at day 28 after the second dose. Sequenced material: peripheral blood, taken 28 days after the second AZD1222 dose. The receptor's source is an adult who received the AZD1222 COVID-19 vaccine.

The nucleotides read TGTGCCAGTAGTATAGATGGAGGGGCCGGTGAGCAGTTCTTC. Translated, this is CASSIDGGAGEQFF. The chain employs TRBV19 and TRBJ2-1; the best D guess is TRBD2, with 6 bases matching. The trim is 0 bases for V and 9 bases for J, with a gap of 12 bases between the germline ends. Reading from cysteine to phenylalanine, the CDR3 counts 14 amino acids. The DNA shown is the 42-base CDR3, in frame from base 1. CDR1 LNHDA and CDR2 SQIVND are derived from the germline V gene (reference sequence).